The next 14 T cell receptor beta chains were all read from a single sample in a study of T cells in Graves' hyperthyroidism and ophthalmopathy. TCR beta CDR3 region amplification was performed from RNA transcripts. TCR CDR3 underwent first-round RT-PCR with the HTBI primer set. TCRdb recomputed calls from the multiplex PCR reads with MiXCR, one row per CDR3 protein. The sample consists of 700,000 or so distinct CDR3 sequences, approximately 16% of them appearing once. The sample consisted of blood. Source of these receptors: a man younger than 35 with Graves' hyperthyroidism.

Ten or more counts support this clonotype. The rearrangement links TRBV24-1 to TRBJ2-3; a possible D gene is TRBD2 (7 bases). The V end was cut by 3 bases, the J end by 0 bases, with 18 bases between. Per germline, CDR1 KGHDR and CDR2 SFDVKD. CDR3 length equals 18 residues. The CDR3 DNA follows: TGTGCCACCAGTGATCTGAAGAGGGGGGGCCCTAGCACAGATACGCAGTATTTT. This encodes CATSDLKRGGPSTDTQYF.

This clonotype was detected a few times. The chain uses TRBV9 and TRBJ2-6; unclear D gene. CDR1 is SGDLS, CDR2 YYNGEE, per germline. The V gene lost 0 bases and the J gene lost 1 base, with 14 bases spanning the gap. This CDR3 contains 18 residues. This CDR3 reads CASSVGHLRLSGANVLTF. CDR3 sequence (DNA): TGTGCCAGCAGCGTAGGACATTTAAGACTGTCTGGGGCCAACGTCCTGACTTTC. Together with reference TRBV9 and TRBJ2-6, the CDR3 gives the full variable domain: DSGVTQTPKHLITATGQRVTLRCSPRSGDLSVYWYQQSLDQGLQFLIQYYNGEERAKGNILERFSAQQFPDLHSELNLSSLELGDSALYFCASSVGHLRLSGANVLTFGAGSRLTVL.

V usage is TRBV28 and J usage is TRBJ2-1; 12 nucleotides agree with TRBD1. Per the germline V gene, CDR1 is MDHEN and CDR2 is SYDVKM. With 4 bases clipped from V and 0 bases from J, the junction kept 7 bases outside the gene matches. This CDR3 has 18 residues. The CDR3, as DNA: TGTGCCAGCAGTTGGGGACAGGGGGCGGTAAGCTCCTACAATGAGCAGTTCTTC. It is translated as CASSWGQGAVSSYNEQFF.

This clonotype was observed a few times. The chain links TRBV14 to TRBJ2-3; perhaps TRBD2 as D (6 bases). The CDR3 consists of 16 residues. Deletions cut 4 bases from V and 0 bases from J, with 14 bases between. Germline CDR1 reads SGHDN; CDR2 reads FVKESK. CDR3 loop: CASSRLGTSSTDTQYF. Here the CDR3 DNA reads TGTGCCAGCAGCCGCCTCGGGACTTCTAGCACAGATACGCAGTATTTT. Based on the CDR3 plus reference TRBV14 and TRBJ2-3, the full variable domain is EAGVTQFPSHSVIEKGQTVTLRCDPISGHDNLYWYRRVMGKEIKFLLHFVKESKQDESGMPNNRFLAERTGGTYSTLKVQPAELEDSGVYFCASSRLGTSSTDTQYFGPGTRLTVL.

This clonotype was counted only a few times. This chain uses TRBV7-2 with TRBJ2-7; 8 bases fit TRBD2. Germline V CDR1 and CDR2: SGHTA, FQGNSA. J was trimmed by 2 bases and V by 5 bases; bases with no gene match: 8. This CDR3 spans 15 amino acids. CDR3 loop: CASSRVAGPAYEQYF. The CDR3 bases are TGTGCCAGCAGCCGTGTAGCGGGACCCGCCTACGAGCAGTACTTC.

This clonotype was seen only a few times. The chain combines TRBV5-1 with TRBJ2-7; D remains ambiguous. Germline CDR1 reads SGHRS; CDR2 reads YFSETQ. The CDR3 runs to 14 residues. Trimming took off 0 bases at V and 5 bases at J, with 12 bases between the two ends. The CDR3 sequence is CASSLGKSRDEQYF. The CDR3 DNA reads TGCGCCAGCAGCTTGGGAAAGTCTCGGGACGAGCAGTACTTC.

This clonotype was recorded many times. This chain connects TRBV10-3 to TRBJ1-1, with no clear D. This CDR3 has 14 amino acids. Trimming cost V 1 base and J 5 bases, with 11 bases left between them. Germline assignment: CDR1 ENHRY and CDR2 SYGVKD. CDR3 DNA sequence: TGTGCCATCAGTGAGTTCAAGACGGAAACTGAAGCTTTCTTT. Protein: CAISEFKTETEAFF.

The V gene is TRBV20-1, the J gene TRBJ2-7; 9 bases map to TRBD1. CDR3 length: 15 residues. Germline CDR1 is DFQATT and CDR2 is SNEGSKA (reference sequence). After removal of 0 bases from V and 2 bases from J, the junction contained 5 bases not matched to a gene. The CDR3 spells CSARDPGQGPYEQYF. Here the CDR3 DNA reads TGCAGTGCTAGAGATCCAGGACAGGGGCCCTACGAGCAGTACTTC.

This clonotype was recorded many times. The rearrangement joins TRBV29-1 to TRBJ2-1; D unresolved. V lost 6 bases and J 6 bases, leaving 9 bases between the germline ends. Germline V lookup: CDR1 SQVTM, CDR2 ANQGSEA. CDR3 length equals 11 residues. CDR3 region: CSVGFANEQFF. CDR3 coding DNA: TGCAGCGTGGGGTTTGCCAATGAGCAGTTCTTC.

This clonotype was found many times. J is TRBJ1-5 and V is TRBV30; D unresolved. Trimming removed 0 bases at V and 0 bases at J, with 9 bases between. CDR1 and CDR2 from the germline V gene are GTSNPN and SVGIG (reference sequence). The CDR3 is 15 amino acids. The DNA of the CDR3 is TGTGCCTGGAGTGTGGGAGAATATAGCAATCAGCCCCAGCATTTT. It codes for CAWSVGEYSNQPQHF.

The V gene is TRBV3-1, the J gene TRBJ2-1; 12 bases align to TRBD2. The CDR3 is 15 residues long. Germline CDR1 LGHDT, CDR2 YNNKEL (reference sequence). V lost 1 base and J lost 6; bases outside the gene matches: 1. CDR3 nucleotide sequence: TGTGCCAGCAGCCAAGGACTAGCGGGAGCCAATGAGCAGTTCTTC. Residues: CASSQGLAGANEQFF.

This clonotype was seen ten or more times. This chain connects TRBV20-1 to TRBJ2-5; 10 bases fit TRBD2. J was trimmed by 1 base and V by 5 bases; bases with no gene match: 7. Germline lookup yields CDR1 DFQATT and CDR2 SNEGSKA (reference sequence). The CDR3 is made up of 15 amino acids. The CDR3 region is CSARTSGDLQETQYF. CDR3 nucleotides: TGCAGTGCTCGGACTAGCGGAGACCTCCAAGAGACCCAGTACTTC.

The chain combines TRBV20-1 with TRBJ1-1; the match to TRBD1 covers 8 bases. This CDR3 has 13 residues. CDR1 and CDR2 from the germline V gene are DFQATT and SNEGSKA (reference sequence). V was clipped by 1 base and J by 4 bases; unmatched bases: 2. This CDR3 is CSARGTGGTEAFF. Here the CDR3 DNA reads TGCAGTGCTAGAGGTACAGGGGGCACTGAAGCTTTCTTT.

This clonotype has more than one count but fewer than ten. A much larger clonotype is one base distant, so this may be a read error. The J gene is TRBJ2-1, the V gene TRBV27; 8 bases are shared with TRBD1. V lost 4 bases, J lost 8 bases, and 19 bases stayed unmatched. The CDR3 spans 18 residues. The germline V gene encodes CDR1 MNHEY and CDR2 SMNVEV (reference sequence). The CDR3 nucleotides are TGTGCCAGCAGTTCCCGGCCCGGACAGGGTTGGGCCAAGGATGAGCAGTTCTTC. It specifies CASSSRPGQGWAKDEQFF.